This T cell receptor (beta chain) appears in the sequencing data of a study of cytomegalovirus exposure and HLA in healthy donors. Background on the study: An earlier analysis found 117 million unique TCR beta sequences from approximately 200 million T cells.

The germline gives CDR1 SGHTA, CDR2 FQGTGA. The CDR3 has 14 residues. Trimming took off 4 bases at V and 7 bases at J, with 11 bases between the two ends. Overall study results and limits: In vitro, a few CMV-associated chains proved specific for CMV antigens. Earlier results showed most TCR beta V segments being productive about 87% or about 30% of the time.

PCR primers comprised 60 Vbeta and 13 Jbeta primers. Sequencing used immunoSEQ multiplex PCR; TCRdb keeps in-frame clones, though not all of them. This sample has some 150,000 clones, with approximately 81% found just once. With regard to this clone: Its antigen is unknown.

Healthy people donating bone marrow made up the donors. The sample taken for sequencing was PBMCs. This chain connects TRBV7-3 to TRBJ1-6; D not resolved. The receptor was derived from a young woman in good health and CMV-seropositive. The CDR3 DNA is TGTGCCAGCAGCTCGGGATCGTGGAATTCACCCCTCCACTTT. Amino acid sequence: CASSSGSWNSPLHF.